The TCR beta chain described here comes from a study of blood T cell repertoires in COVID-19. Germline V gives CDR1 SGHRS, CDR2 YFSETQ. Losses at the gene ends were 0 bases for V and 7 bases for J; bases not matched to a gene: 8. There are 16 residues in the CDR3. Assay used: immunoSEQ multiplex PCR; TCRdb lists only in-frame clones, some missing. Of under 300,000 clones in the sample, 85% to 90% were seen once. The chain combines TRBV5-1 with TRBJ2-1, with TRBD2 matching 9 bases. The source is a woman aged 45-60 years who had recovered from COVID-19. The sample comprised PBMCs or T cells enriched from blood (not recorded which). The CDR3 here is CASSLVAGLASNEQFF. The CDR3 DNA reads TGCGCCAGCAGCTTGGTTGCGGGACTAGCTTCAAATGAGCAGTTCTTC.